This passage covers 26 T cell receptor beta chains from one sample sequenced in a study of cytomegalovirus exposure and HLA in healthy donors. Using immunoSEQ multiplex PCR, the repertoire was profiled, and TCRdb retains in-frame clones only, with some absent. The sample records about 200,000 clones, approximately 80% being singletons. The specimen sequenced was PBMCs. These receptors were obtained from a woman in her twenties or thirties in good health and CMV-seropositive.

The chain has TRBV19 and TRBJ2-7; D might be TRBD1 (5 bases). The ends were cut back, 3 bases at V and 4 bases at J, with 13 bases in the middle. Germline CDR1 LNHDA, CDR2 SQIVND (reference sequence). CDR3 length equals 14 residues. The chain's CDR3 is CASSIGSQGYEQYF. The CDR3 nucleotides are TGTGCCAGTAGTATCGGTAGCCAGGGATACGAGCAGTACTTC.

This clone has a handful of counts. As DNA, the CDR3 is TGTGCCATCAGTGGGGGCGAGAACTATGGCTACACCTTC. Its translation is CAISGGENYGYTF. The rearrangement uses TRBV10-3 and TRBJ1-2, with D possibly matching TRBD1 (5 bases). Germline-derived CDR1 and CDR2 are ENHRY and SYGVKD. The CDR3 is 13 amino acids. V lost 4 bases and J 2 bases, leaving 8 bases between the germline ends.

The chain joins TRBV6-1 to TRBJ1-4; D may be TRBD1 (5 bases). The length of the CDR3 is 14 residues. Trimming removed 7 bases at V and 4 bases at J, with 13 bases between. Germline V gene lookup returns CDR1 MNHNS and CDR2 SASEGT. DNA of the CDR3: TGTGCCAGCATCCTGGACACCATTAATGAAAAACTGTTTTTT. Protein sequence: CASILDTINEKLFF.

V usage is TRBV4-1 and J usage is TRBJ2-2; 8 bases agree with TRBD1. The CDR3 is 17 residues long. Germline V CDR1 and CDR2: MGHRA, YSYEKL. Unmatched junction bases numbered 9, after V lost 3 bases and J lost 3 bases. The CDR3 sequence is CASSHPDRGVDTGELFF. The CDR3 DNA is TGCGCCAGCAGCCACCCCGACAGGGGCGTCGACACCGGGGAGCTGTTTTTT.

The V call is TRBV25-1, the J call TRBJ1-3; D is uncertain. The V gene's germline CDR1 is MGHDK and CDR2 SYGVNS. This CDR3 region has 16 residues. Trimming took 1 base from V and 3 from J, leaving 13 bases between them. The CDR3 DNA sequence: TGTGCCAGCAGTGAATTCGGCGGGGTTGGTGGAAACACCATATATTTT. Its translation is CASSEFGGVGGNTIYF.

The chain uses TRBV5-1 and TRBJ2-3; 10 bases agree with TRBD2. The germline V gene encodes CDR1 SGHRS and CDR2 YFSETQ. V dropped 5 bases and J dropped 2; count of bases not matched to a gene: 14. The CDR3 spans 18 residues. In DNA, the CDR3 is TGCGCCAGCAGTTATGGGACTAGCGTCATGTTGGACACAGATACGCAGTATTTT. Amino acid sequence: CASSYGTSVMLDTDTQYF. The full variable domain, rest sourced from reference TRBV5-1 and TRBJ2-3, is KAGVTQTPRYLIKTRGQQVTLSCSPISGHRSVSWYQQTPGQGLQFLFEYFSETQRNKGNFPGRFSGRQFSNSRSEMNVSTLELGDSALYLCASSYGTSVMLDTDTQYFGPGTRLTVL.

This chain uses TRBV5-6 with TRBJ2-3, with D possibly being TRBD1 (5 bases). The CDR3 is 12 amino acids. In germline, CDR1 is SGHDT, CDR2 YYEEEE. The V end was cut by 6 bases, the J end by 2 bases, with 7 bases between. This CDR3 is CASTRDTDTQYF. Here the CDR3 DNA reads TGTGCCAGCACCAGGGACACAGATACGCAGTATTTT. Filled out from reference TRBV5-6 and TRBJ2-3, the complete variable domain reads DAGVTQSPTHLIKTRGQQVTLRCSPKSGHDTVSWYQQALGQGPQFIFQYYEEEERQRGNFPDRFSGHQFPNYSSELNVNALLLGDSALYLCASTRDTDTQYFGPGTRLTVL.

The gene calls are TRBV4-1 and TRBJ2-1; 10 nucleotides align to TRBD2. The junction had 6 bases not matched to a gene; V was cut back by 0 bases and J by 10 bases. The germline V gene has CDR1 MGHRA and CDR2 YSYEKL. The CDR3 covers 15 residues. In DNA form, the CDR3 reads TGCGCCAGCAGCCAAGAACCCCAGCGGGAGGGGGAGCAGTTCTTC. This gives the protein CASSQEPQREGEQFF.

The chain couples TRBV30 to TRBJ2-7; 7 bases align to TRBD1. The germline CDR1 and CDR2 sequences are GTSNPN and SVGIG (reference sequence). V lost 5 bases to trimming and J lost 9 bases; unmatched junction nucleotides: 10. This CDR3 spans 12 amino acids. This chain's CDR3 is CAWGRDSGRQYF. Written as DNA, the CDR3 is TGTGCCTGGGGCCGGGACAGTGGTCGGCAGTACTTC.

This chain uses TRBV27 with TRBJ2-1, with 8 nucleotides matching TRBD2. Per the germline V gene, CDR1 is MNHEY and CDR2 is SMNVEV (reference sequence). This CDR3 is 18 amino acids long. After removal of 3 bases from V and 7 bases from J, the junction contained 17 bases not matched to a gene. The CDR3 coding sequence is TGTGCCAGCAGTTTCATTCGTTCCAGCGGGAGTCGGTTTAATGAGCAGTTCTTC. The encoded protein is CASSFIRSSGSRFNEQFF.

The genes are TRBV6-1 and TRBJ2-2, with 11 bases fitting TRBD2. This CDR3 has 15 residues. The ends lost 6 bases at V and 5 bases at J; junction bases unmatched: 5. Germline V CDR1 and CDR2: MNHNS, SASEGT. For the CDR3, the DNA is TGTGCCAGCAGACTAGCGGGAGTAATTACCGGGGAGCTGTTTTTT. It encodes CASRLAGVITGELFF.

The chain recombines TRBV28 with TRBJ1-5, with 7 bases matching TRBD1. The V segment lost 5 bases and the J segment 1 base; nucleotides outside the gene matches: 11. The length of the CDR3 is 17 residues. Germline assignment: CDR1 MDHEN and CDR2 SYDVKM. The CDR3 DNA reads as TGTGCCAGCAGTAGAAACAGGGGTTCGGGGAGCAATCAGCCCCAGCATTTT. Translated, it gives CASSRNRGSGSNQPQHF.

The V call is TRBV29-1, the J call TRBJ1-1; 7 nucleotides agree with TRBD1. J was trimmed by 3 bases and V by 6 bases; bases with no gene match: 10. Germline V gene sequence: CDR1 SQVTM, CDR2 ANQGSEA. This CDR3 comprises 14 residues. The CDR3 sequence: CSVSTGYEDTEAFF. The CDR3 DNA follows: TGCAGCGTATCGACAGGGTATGAGGACACTGAAGCTTTCTTT.

CDR3 sequence (DNA): TGTGCCAGCTCACCCGGTTTCAGCGGCGGCTACACCTTC. It codes for CASSPGFSGGYTF. The V gene is TRBV18, the J gene TRBJ1-2; the D is unclear. The CDR3 has 13 residues. The germline CDR1 and CDR2 sequences are KGHSH and LQKENI. Trimming removed 3 bases from V and 8 bases from J, with 13 bases in between.

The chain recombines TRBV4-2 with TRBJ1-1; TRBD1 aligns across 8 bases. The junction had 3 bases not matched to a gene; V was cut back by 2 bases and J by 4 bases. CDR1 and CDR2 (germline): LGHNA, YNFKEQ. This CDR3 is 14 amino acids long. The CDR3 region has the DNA TGTGCCAGCAGCCAACCCGGACAGGGCACTGAAGCTTTCTTT. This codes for CASSQPGQGTEAFF.

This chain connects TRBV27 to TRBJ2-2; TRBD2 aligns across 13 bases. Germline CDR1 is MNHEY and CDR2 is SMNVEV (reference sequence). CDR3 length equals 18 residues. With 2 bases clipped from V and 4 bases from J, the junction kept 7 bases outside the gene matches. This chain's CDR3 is CASSLRGTSGTATGELFF. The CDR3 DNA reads TGTGCCAGCAGTTTAAGGGGGACTAGCGGGACGGCCACCGGGGAGCTGTTTTTT.

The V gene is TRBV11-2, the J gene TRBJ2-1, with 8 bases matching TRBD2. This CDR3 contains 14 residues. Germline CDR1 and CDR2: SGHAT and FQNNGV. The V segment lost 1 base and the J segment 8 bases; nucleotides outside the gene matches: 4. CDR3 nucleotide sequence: TGTGCCAGCAGCTTAGGCGGGAGGTTGGATGAGCAGTTCTTC. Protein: CASSLGGRLDEQFF. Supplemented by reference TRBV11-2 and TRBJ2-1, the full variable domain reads EAGVAQSPRYKIIEKRQSVAFWCNPISGHATLYWYQQILGQGPKLLIQFQNNGVVDDSQLPKDRFSAERLKGVDSTLKIQPAKLEDSAVYLCASSLGGRLDEQFFGPGTRLTVL.

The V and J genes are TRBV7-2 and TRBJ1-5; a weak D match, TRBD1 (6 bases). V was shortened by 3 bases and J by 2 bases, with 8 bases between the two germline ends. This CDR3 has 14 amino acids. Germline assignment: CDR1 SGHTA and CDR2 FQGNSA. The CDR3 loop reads CASSFRQGNQPQHF. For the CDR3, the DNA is TGTGCCAGCAGCTTCAGACAGGGCAATCAGCCCCAGCATTTT.

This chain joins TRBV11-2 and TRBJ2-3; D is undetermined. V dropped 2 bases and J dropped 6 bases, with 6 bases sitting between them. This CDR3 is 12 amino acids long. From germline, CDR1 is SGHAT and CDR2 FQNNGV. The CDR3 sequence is CASSLTLDTQYF. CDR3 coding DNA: TGTGCCAGCAGCTTAACTCTGGATACGCAGTATTTT.

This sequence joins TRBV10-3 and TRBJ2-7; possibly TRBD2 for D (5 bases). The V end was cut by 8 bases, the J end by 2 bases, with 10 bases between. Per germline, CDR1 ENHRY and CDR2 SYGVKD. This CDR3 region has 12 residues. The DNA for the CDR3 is TGTGCCATCGGGGAGCCTACCTACGAGCAGTACTTC. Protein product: CAIGEPTYEQYF.

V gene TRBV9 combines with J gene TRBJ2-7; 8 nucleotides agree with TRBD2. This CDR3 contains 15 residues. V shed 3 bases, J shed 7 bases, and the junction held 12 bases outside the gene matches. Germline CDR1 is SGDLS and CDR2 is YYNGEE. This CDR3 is CASSERGTSMGEQYF. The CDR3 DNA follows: TGTGCCAGCAGCGAGCGGGGGACTTCCATGGGGGAGCAGTACTTC.

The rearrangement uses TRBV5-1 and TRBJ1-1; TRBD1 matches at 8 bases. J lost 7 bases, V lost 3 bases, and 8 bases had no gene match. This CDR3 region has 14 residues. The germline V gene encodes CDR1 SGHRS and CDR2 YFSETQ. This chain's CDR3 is CASSSRQGAGEAFF. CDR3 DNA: TGCGCCAGCAGCTCCCGTCAGGGGGCCGGTGAAGCTTTCTTT.

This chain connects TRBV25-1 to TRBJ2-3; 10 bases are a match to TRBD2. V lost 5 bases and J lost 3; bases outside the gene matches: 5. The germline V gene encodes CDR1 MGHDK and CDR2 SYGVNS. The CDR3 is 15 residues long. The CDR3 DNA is TGTGCCAGCAGTTCTCTAGCGGGAGTTACAGATACGCAGTATTTT. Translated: CASSSLAGVTDTQYF.

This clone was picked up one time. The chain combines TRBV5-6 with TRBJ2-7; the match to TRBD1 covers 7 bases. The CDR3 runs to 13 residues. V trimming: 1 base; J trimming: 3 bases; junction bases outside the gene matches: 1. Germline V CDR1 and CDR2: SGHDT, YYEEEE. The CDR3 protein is CASSLPGGYEQYF. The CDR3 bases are TGTGCCAGCAGCTTGCCAGGGGGCTACGAGCAGTACTTC.

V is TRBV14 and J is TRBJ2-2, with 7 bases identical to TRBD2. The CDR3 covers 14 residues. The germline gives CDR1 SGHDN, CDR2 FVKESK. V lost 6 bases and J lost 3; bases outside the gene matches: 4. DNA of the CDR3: TGTGCCAGCAGGCTTGCGGGGGACACCGGGGAGCTGTTTTTT. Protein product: CASRLAGDTGELFF.

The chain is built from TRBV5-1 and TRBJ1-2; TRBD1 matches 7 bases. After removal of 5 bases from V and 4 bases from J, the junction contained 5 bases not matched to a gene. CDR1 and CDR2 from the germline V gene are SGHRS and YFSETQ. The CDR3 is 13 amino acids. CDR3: CASRRDRAYGYTF. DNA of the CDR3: TGCGCCAGCAGACGAGACAGGGCCTATGGCTACACCTTC.